This is a list of T cell receptor beta chains from one sample in a study of blood T cell repertoires in COVID-19. The data were produced by immunoSEQ multiplex PCR, yet TCRdb's version contains in-frame clones alone and is incomplete. Here the sample spans fewer than 500,000 clones, about four fifths being singletons. Material: peripheral blood. Every receptor here comes from a human donor with acute or convalescent COVID-19. The donor label of this sample is uncertain. CDR3s include the opening cysteine and the closing phenylalanine or tryptophan. The order of the fields is D gene, V gene, J gene, clone size, CDR3 protein, CDR3 DNA. The D gene is left open where the match is weak. Part of the rows lack a size; the others show once, few, many or a class for expanded clones.

D gene: TRBD2; V gene: TRBV19; J gene: TRBJ2-5; clone size: .; CDR3 protein: CASSMRTSGGKGSGTQYF; CDR3 DNA: TGTGCCAGTAGTATGAGGACTAGCGGGGGAAAAGGGAGCGGGACCCAGTACTTC
D gene: TRBD1; V gene: TRBV28; J gene: TRBJ1-1; clone size: .; CDR3 protein: CASSLVQGAAEAFF; CDR3 DNA: TGTGCCAGCAGTTTGGTACAGGGGGCCGCTGAAGCTTTCTTT
D gene: TRBD1; V gene: TRBV5-1; J gene: TRBJ2-1; clone size: .; CDR3 protein: CASSSFRDRGLDEQFF; CDR3 DNA: TGCGCCAGCAGCTCCTTCCGGGACAGGGGGCTGGATGAGCAGTTCTTC
D gene: .; V gene: TRBV5-5; J gene: TRBJ2-5; clone size: .; CDR3 protein: CASSLGPRVDQETQYF; CDR3 DNA: TGTGCCAGCAGCTTGGGTCCGCGGGTTGACCAAGAGACCCAGTACTTC
D gene: TRBD1; V gene: TRBV5-1; J gene: TRBJ2-3; clone size: few; CDR3 protein: CASSLLDRPPDTQYF; CDR3 DNA: TGCGCCAGCAGCCTTCTGGACAGGCCCCCAGATACGCAGTATTTT
D gene: TRBD1; V gene: TRBV18; J gene: TRBJ1-1; clone size: .; CDR3 protein: CASSPLPRGQVTEAFF; CDR3 DNA: TGTGCCAGCTCACCCCTTCCGCGGGGACAGGTCACTGAAGCTTTCTTT
D gene: TRBD2; V gene: TRBV5-1; J gene: TRBJ2-7; clone size: few; CDR3 protein: CASSLAGTSGYEQYF; CDR3 DNA: TGCGCCAGCAGCTTAGCCGGGACTAGCGGGTACGAGCAGTACTTC
D gene: TRBD2; V gene: TRBV7-9; J gene: TRBJ2-1; clone size: .; CDR3 protein: CASSPGLAGDNEQFF; CDR3 DNA: TGTGCCAGCAGCCCAGGACTAGCGGGGGACAATGAGCAGTTCTTC
D gene: .; V gene: TRBV5-1; J gene: TRBJ1-2; clone size: .; CDR3 protein: CASSLDSGGAGYGYTF; CDR3 DNA: TGCGCCAGCAGCTTGGACTCGGGGGGCGCCGGCTATGGCTACACCTTC
D gene: .; V gene: TRBV7-8; J gene: TRBJ1-4; clone size: .; CDR3 protein: CASSYTGLGKLFF; CDR3 DNA: TGTGCCAGCAGTTATACAGGGCTAGGAAAACTGTTTTTT
D gene: TRBD1; V gene: TRBV6-1; J gene: TRBJ1-4; clone size: .; CDR3 protein: CASSESWTGDLEKLFF; CDR3 DNA: TGTGCCAGCAGTGAAAGCTGGACAGGGGACTTGGAAAAACTGTTTTTT
D gene: .; V gene: TRBV28; J gene: TRBJ1-1; clone size: .; CDR3 protein: CASSPLGENTEAFF; CDR3 DNA: TGTGCCAGCAGTCCGTTAGGGGAGAACACTGAAGCTTTCTTT
D gene: TRBD1; V gene: TRBV5-6; J gene: TRBJ1-1; clone size: .; CDR3 protein: CASSPLGTGRGAFF; CDR3 DNA: TGTGCCAGCAGCCCCCTAGGGACAGGGAGAGGGGCTTTCTTT
D gene: .; V gene: TRBV5-1; J gene: TRBJ1-1; clone size: once; CDR3 protein: CASSLIAAGRNLNTEAFF; CDR3 DNA: TGCGCCAGCAGCTTGATTGCAGCGGGACGGAACTTGAACACTGAAGCTTTCTTT
D gene: .; V gene: TRBV5-4; J gene: TRBJ2-2; clone size: .; CDR3 protein: CASSLISRNTGELFF; CDR3 DNA: TGTGCCAGCAGCTTGATATCCAGAAACACCGGGGAGCTGTTTTTT
D gene: TRBD1; V gene: TRBV2; J gene: TRBJ1-2; clone size: .; CDR3 protein: CASSNYPTGTGGDGYTF; CDR3 DNA: TGTGCCAGCAGTAATTACCCCACCGGGACAGGGGGCGACGGCTACACCTTC
D gene: .; V gene: TRBV10-3; J gene: TRBJ2-6; clone size: .; CDR3 protein: CAISSYGETGANVLTF; CDR3 DNA: TGTGCCATCAGTTCCTACGGGGAAACTGGGGCCAACGTCCTGACTTTC
D gene: .; V gene: TRBV7-8; J gene: TRBJ1-4; clone size: .; CDR3 protein: CASSLGFGEKLFF; CDR3 DNA: TGTGCCAGCAGCTTAGGTTTCGGTGAAAAACTGTTTTTT
D gene: TRBD1; V gene: TRBV9; J gene: TRBJ1-4; clone size: .; CDR3 protein: CASSVGGRGTGNEKLFF; CDR3 DNA: TGTGCCAGCAGCGTAGGGGGACGGGGGACAGGGAATGAAAAACTGTTTTTT
D gene: .; V gene: TRBV19; J gene: TRBJ1-4; clone size: once; CDR3 protein: CASSRSGARTNEKLFF; CDR3 DNA: TGTGCCAGTAGTCGGTCAGGGGCCAGAACTAATGAAAAACTGTTTTTT
D gene: .; V gene: TRBV18; J gene: TRBJ2-7; clone size: .; CDR3 protein: CASSPTPLPHEQYF; CDR3 DNA: TGTGCCAGCTCACCAACGCCCCTACCACACGAGCAGTACTTC
D gene: .; V gene: TRBV7-6; J gene: TRBJ2-3; clone size: .; CDR3 protein: CASSLAEADTQYF; CDR3 DNA: TGTGCCAGCAGCTTAGCTGAGGCAGATACGCAGTATTTT
D gene: .; V gene: TRBV6-1; J gene: TRBJ1-3; clone size: .; CDR3 protein: CASSEVRAGRDSGNTIYF; CDR3 DNA: TGTGCCAGCAGTGAAGTACGGGCTGGACGGGACTCTGGAAACACCATATATTTT
D gene: TRBD1; V gene: TRBV5-1; J gene: TRBJ1-6; clone size: few; CDR3 protein: CASSLWGTGNSPLHF; CDR3 DNA: TGCGCCAGCAGCTTATGGGGGACAGGAAATTCACCCCTCCACTTT
D gene: TRBD1; V gene: TRBV6-1; J gene: TRBJ2-7; clone size: .; CDR3 protein: CASSEGGQGYEQYF; CDR3 DNA: TGTGCCAGCAGTGAAGGGGGACAGGGCTACGAGCAGTACTTC
D gene: .; V gene: TRBV18; J gene: TRBJ1-2; clone size: .; CDR3 protein: CASSPGEYYGYTF; CDR3 DNA: TGTGCCAGCTCACCAGGGGAGTACTATGGCTACACCTTC
D gene: .; V gene: TRBV7-9; J gene: TRBJ2-1; clone size: .; CDR3 protein: CASSLDGISYNEQFF; CDR3 DNA: TGTGCCAGCAGCTTAGACGGTATATCCTACAATGAGCAGTTCTTC
D gene: TRBD1; V gene: TRBV5-1; J gene: TRBJ2-7; clone size: few; CDR3 protein: CATGPGQGYQEQYF; CDR3 DNA: TGCGCCACGGGCCCGGGACAGGGGTATCAGGAGCAGTACTTC
D gene: TRBD2; V gene: TRBV29-1; J gene: TRBJ2-5; clone size: .; CDR3 protein: CSLTGRTGGAVETQYF; CDR3 DNA: TGCAGCCTTACGGGAAGGACGGGGGGAGCAGTAGAGACCCAGTACTTC
D gene: .; V gene: TRBV18; J gene: TRBJ1-1; clone size: .; CDR3 protein: CASSSGRTEAFF; CDR3 DNA: TGTGCCAGCTCCTCGGGTCGGACTGAAGCTTTCTTT
D gene: TRBD2; V gene: TRBV27; J gene: TRBJ2-1; clone size: .; CDR3 protein: CASSLREGWNEQFF; CDR3 DNA: TGTGCCAGCAGTTTGCGGGAGGGCTGGAATGAGCAGTTCTTC
D gene: .; V gene: TRBV30; J gene: TRBJ1-3; clone size: .; CDR3 protein: CAWRKNRASGNTIYF; CDR3 DNA: TGTGCCTGGAGAAAAAACAGGGCCTCTGGAAACACCATATATTTT
D gene: TRBD1; V gene: TRBV5-1; J gene: TRBJ2-6; clone size: .; CDR3 protein: CASSPTGNSGANVLTF; CDR3 DNA: TGCGCCAGCAGCCCGACAGGGAACTCTGGGGCCAACGTCCTGACTTTC
D gene: TRBD1; V gene: TRBV5-5; J gene: TRBJ2-3; clone size: once; CDR3 protein: CASSFRDRGTDTQYF; CDR3 DNA: TGTGCCAGCAGCTTCCGGGACAGGGGCACAGATACGCAGTATTTT
D gene: TRBD1; V gene: TRBV7-9; J gene: TRBJ1-1; clone size: .; CDR3 protein: CASSPQTGGVTNTEAFF; CDR3 DNA: TGTGCCAGCAGCCCCCAGACAGGGGGCGTCACGAACACTGAAGCTTTCTTT
D gene: TRBD1; V gene: TRBV27; J gene: TRBJ2-3; clone size: .; CDR3 protein: CASSGRRQGLSDTQYF; CDR3 DNA: TGTGCCAGCAGTGGACGCCGACAGGGTCTTTCAGATACGCAGTATTTT
D gene: .; V gene: TRBV6-5; J gene: TRBJ2-1; clone size: .; CDR3 protein: CASNQGGEQFF; CDR3 DNA: TGTGCCAGTAACCAGGGAGGTGAGCAGTTCTTC
D gene: TRBD2; V gene: TRBV3-1/TRBV3-2; J gene: TRBJ2-2; clone size: .; CDR3 protein: CASSPPQRGWGGELFF; CDR3 DNA: TGTGCCAGCAGCCCCCCCCAGCGGGGGTGGGGCGGGGAGCTGTTTTTT
D gene: .; V gene: TRBV30; J gene: TRBJ1-3; clone size: .; CDR3 protein: CAWSGQVFGNTIYF; CDR3 DNA: TGTGCCTGGAGTGGACAGGTTTTTGGAAACACCATATATTTT
D gene: TRBD2; V gene: TRBV3-1/TRBV3-2; J gene: TRBJ2-7; clone size: .; CDR3 protein: CASSQEAGGNEQYF; CDR3 DNA: TGTGCCAGCAGCCAAGAGGCGGGAGGGAACGAGCAGTACTTC
D gene: .; V gene: TRBV25-1; J gene: TRBJ2-3; clone size: once; CDR3 protein: CASRGGAEITDTQYF; CDR3 DNA: TGTGCCAGCAGGGGGGGGGCCGAGATAACAGATACGCAGTATTTT
D gene: TRBD1; V gene: TRBV29-1; J gene: TRBJ2-1; clone size: .; CDR3 protein: CSAETGNQNEQFF; CDR3 DNA: TGCAGCGCCGAGACAGGGAACCAGAATGAGCAGTTCTTC
D gene: .; V gene: TRBV27; J gene: TRBJ2-3; clone size: once; CDR3 protein: CASSLGPVYTQYF; CDR3 DNA: TGTGCCAGCAGTTTGGGCCCGGTTTATACGCAGTATTTT
D gene: .; V gene: TRBV3-1/TRBV3-2; J gene: TRBJ2-7; clone size: .; CDR3 protein: CASSQGDTTFSYEQYF; CDR3 DNA: TGTGCCAGCAGCCAAGGGGACACCACTTTCTCCTACGAGCAGTACTTC
D gene: TRBD1; V gene: TRBV19; J gene: TRBJ1-4; clone size: .; CDR3 protein: CASKGTGGTNEKLFF; CDR3 DNA: TGTGCCAGTAAAGGGACAGGGGGAACTAATGAAAAACTGTTTTTT
D gene: .; V gene: TRBV19; J gene: TRBJ1-4; clone size: .; CDR3 protein: CASSIDAGGKLFF; CDR3 DNA: TGTGCCAGTAGTATAGATGCCGGGGGTAAACTGTTTTTT